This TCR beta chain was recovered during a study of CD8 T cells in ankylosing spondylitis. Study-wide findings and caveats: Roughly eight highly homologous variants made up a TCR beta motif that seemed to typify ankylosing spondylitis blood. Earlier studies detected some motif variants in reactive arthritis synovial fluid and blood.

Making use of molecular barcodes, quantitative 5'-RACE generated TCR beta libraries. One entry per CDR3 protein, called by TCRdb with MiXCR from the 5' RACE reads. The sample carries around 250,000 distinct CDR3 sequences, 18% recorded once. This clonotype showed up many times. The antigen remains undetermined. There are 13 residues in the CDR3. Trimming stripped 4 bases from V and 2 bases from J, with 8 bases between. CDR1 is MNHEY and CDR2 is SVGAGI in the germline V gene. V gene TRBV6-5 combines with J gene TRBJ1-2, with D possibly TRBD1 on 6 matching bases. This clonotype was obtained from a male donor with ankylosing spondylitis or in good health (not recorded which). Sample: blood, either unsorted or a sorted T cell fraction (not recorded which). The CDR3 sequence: CASSFTGNYGYTF. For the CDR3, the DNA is TGTGCCAGCAGTTTCACAGGGAACTATGGCTACACCTTC.